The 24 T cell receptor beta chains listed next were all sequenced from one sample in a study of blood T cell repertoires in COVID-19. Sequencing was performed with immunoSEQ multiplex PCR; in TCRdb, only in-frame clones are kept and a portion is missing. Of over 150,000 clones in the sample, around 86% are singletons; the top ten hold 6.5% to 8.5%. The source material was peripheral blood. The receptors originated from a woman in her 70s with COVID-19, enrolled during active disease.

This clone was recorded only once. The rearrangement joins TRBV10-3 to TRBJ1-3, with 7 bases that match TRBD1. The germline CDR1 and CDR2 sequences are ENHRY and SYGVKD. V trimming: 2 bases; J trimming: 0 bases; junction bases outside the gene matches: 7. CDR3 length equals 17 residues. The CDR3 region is CAISETNGDSSGNTIYF. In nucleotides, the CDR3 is TGTGCCATCAGTGAGACAAACGGGGACAGCTCTGGAAACACCATATATTTT.

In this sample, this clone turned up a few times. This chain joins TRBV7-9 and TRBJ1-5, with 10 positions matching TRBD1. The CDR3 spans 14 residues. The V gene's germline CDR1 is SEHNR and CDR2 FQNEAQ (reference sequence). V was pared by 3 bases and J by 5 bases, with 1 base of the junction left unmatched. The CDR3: CASSLGQGYQPQHF. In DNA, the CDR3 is TGTGCCAGCAGCTTGGGACAGGGGTATCAGCCCCAGCATTTT.

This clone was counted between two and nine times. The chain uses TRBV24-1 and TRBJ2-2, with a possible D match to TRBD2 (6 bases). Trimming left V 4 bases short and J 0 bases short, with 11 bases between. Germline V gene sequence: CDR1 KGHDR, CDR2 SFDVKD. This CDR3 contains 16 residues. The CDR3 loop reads CATSDLGLANTGELFF. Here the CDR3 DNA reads TGTGCCACCAGTGACCTGGGACTCGCGAACACCGGGGAGCTGTTTTTT.

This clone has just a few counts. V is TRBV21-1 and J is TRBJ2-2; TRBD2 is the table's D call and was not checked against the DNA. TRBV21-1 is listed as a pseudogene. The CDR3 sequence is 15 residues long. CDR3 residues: CASRPGGPNTGELFF. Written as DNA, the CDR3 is TGTGCCAGCAGACCGGGAGGGCCGAACACCGGGGAGCTGTTTTTT.

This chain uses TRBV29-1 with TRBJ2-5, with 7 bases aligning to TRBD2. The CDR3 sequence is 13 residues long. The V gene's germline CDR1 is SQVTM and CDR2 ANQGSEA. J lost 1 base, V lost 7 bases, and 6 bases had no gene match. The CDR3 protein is CSGVAGSQETQYF. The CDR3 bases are TGCAGCGGCGTAGCGGGCAGCCAAGAGACCCAGTACTTC. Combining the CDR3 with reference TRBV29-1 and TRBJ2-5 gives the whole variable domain SAVISQKPSRDICQRGTSLTIQCQVDSQVTMMFWYRQQPGQSLTLIATANQGSEATYESGFVIDKFPISRPNLTFSTLTVSNMSPEDSSIYLCSGVAGSQETQYFGPGTRLLVL.

The CDR3 region has the DNA TGTGCCAGCAGTTCCCCGTCCAGCGGGATCTCCTACGAGCAGTACTTC. This translates into CASSSPSSGISYEQYF. The chain links TRBV28 to TRBJ2-7, with 7 bases aligning to TRBD2. Trimming removed 4 bases from V and 0 bases from J; junction bases left unmatched: 9. CDR3 length equals 16 residues. Germline CDR1 MDHEN, CDR2 SYDVKM.

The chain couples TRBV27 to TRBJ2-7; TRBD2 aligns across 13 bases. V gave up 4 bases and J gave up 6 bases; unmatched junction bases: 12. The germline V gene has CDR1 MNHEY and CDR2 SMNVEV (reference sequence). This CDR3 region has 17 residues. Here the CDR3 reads CASSSSGTSGTTGEQYF. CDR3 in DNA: TGTGCCAGCAGTTCCTCCGGGACTAGCGGGACCACCGGCGAGCAGTACTTC.

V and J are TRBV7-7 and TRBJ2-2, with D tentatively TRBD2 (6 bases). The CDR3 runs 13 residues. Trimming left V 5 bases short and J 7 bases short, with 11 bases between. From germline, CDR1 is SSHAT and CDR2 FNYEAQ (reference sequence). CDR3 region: CASSPERVGELFF. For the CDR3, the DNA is TGTGCCAGCAGCCCCGAGCGGGTCGGGGAGCTGTTTTTT.

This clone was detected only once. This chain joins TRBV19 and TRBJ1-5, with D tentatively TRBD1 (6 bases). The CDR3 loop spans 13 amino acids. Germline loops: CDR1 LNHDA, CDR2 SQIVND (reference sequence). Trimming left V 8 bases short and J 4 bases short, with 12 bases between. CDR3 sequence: CASEDSWNQPQHF. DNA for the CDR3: TGTGCCAGTGAGGACAGTTGGAATCAGCCCCAGCATTTT.

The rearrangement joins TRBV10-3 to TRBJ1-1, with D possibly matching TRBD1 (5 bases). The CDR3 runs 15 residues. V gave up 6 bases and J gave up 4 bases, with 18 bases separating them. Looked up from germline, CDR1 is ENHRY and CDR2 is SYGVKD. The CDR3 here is CAIRVGREGGTEAFF. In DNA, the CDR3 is TGTGCCATCAGGGTCGGCAGGGAGGGAGGCACTGAAGCTTTCTTT.

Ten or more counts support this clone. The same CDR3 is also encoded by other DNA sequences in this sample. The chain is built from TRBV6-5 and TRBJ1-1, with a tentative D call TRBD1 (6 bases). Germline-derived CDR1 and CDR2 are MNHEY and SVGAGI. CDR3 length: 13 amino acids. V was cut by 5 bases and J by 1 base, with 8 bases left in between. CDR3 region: CASSRTENTEAFF. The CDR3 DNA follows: TGTGCCAGCAGTCGGACAGAGAACACTGAAGCTTTCTTT.

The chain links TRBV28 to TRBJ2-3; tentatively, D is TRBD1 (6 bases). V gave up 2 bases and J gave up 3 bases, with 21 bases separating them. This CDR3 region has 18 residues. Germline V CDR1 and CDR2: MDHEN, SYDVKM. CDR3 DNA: TGTGCCAGCAGTTTAACGGTCGCAGGGGAGCTTTGGACAGATACGCAGTATTTT. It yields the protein CASSLTVAGELWTDTQYF.

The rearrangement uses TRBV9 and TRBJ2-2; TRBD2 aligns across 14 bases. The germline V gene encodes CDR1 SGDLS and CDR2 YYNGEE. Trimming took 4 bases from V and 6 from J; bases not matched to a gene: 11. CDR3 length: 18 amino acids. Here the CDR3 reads CASSPYLTSGRVAGELFF. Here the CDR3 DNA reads TGTGCCAGCAGCCCTTATTTGACTAGCGGGAGGGTGGCCGGGGAGCTGTTTTTT.

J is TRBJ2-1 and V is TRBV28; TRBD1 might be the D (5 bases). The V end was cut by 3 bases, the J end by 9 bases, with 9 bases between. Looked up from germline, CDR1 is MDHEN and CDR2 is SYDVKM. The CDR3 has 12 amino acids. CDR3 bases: TGTGCCAGCAGTTTCCTCCAGGGTGAGCAGTTCTTC. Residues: CASSFLQGEQFF.

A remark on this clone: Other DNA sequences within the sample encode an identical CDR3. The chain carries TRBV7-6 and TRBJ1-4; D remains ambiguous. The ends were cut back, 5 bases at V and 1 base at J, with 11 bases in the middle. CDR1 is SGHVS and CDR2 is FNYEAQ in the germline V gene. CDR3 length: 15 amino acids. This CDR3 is CASSLAGQTNEKLFF. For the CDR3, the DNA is TGTGCCAGCAGCCTCGCGGGCCAAACTAATGAAAAACTGTTTTTT.

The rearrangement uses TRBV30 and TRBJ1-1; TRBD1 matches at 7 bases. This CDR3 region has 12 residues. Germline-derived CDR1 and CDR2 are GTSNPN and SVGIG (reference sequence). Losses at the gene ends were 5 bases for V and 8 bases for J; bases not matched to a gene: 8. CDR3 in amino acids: CAWHRDSKEAFF. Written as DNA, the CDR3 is TGTGCCTGGCACCGGGACAGTAAAGAAGCTTTCTTT.

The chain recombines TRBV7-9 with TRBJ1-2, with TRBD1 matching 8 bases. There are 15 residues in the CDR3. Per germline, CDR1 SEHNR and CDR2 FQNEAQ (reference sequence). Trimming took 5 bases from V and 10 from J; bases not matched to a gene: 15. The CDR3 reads CASSPFAQGGLYYTF. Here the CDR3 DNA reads TGTGCCAGCAGCCCATTTGCACAGGGGGGACTCTACTACACCTTC. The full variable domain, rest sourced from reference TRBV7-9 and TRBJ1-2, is DTGVSQNPRHKITKRGQNVTFRCDPISEHNRLYWYRQTLGQGPEFLTYFQNEAQLEKSRLLSDRFSAERPKGSFSTLEIQRTEQGDSAMYLCASSPFAQGGLYYTFGSGTRLTVV.

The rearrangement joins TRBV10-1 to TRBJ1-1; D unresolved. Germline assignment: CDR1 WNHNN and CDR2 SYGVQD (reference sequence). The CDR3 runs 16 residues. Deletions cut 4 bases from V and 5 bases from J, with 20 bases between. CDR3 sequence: CASSGGPKGLRTEAFF. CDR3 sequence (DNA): TGCGCCAGCAGTGGCGGGCCCAAGGGTTTGAGGACTGAAGCTTTCTTT.

The DNA for the CDR3 is TGCAGCGTTGAGGAGAGCACAGATACGCAGTATTTT. It encodes CSVEESTDTQYF. The genes are TRBV29-1 and TRBJ2-3; D unresolved. This CDR3 spans 12 amino acids. Trimming took off 3 bases at V and 0 bases at J, with 4 bases between the two ends. Per the germline V gene, CDR1 is SQVTM and CDR2 is ANQGSEA.

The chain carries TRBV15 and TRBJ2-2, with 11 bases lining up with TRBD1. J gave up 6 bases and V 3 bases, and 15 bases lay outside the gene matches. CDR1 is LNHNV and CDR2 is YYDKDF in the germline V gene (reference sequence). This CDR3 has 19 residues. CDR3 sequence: CATSSGPGQGGFFAGELFF. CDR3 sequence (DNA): TGTGCCACCAGCAGTGGTCCGGGACAGGGGGGATTTTTTGCCGGGGAGCTGTTTTTT. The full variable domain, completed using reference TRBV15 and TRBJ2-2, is DAMVIQNPRYQVTQFGKPVTLSCSQTLNHNVMYWYQQKSSQAPKLLFHYYDKDFNNEADTPDNFQSRRPNTSFCFLDIRSPGLGDTAMYLCATSSGPGQGGFFAGELFFGEGSRLTVL.

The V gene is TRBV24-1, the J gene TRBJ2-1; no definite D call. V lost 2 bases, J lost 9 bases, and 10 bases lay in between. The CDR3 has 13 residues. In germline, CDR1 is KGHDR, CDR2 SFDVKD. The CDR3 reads CATSDSGSGEQFF. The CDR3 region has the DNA TGTGCCACCAGTGATTCGGGTAGTGGTGAGCAGTTCTTC.

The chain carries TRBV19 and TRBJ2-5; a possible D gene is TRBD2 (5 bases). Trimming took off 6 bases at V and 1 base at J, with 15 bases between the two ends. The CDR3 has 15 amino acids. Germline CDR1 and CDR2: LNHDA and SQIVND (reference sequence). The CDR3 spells CASRRSSWGQETQYF. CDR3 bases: TGTGCCAGTAGGCGGTCTAGCTGGGGCCAAGAGACCCAGTACTTC.

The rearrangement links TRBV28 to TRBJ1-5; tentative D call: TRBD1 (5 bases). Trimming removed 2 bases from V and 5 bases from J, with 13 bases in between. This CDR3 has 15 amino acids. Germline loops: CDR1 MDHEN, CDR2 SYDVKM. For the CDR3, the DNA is TGTGCCAGCAGTTTAAGTAGGGGCAGATATCAGCCCCAGCATTTT. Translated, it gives CASSLSRGRYQPQHF.

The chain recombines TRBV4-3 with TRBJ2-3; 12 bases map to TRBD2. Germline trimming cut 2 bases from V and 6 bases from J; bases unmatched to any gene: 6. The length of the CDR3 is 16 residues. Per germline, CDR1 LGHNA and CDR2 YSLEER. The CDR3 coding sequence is TGCGCCAGCAGCCAAAGACTAGCGGGAGTCGGTGATACGCAGTATTTT. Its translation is CASSQRLAGVGDTQYF.